The T cell receptor gamma chain under discussion was sequenced for a study of gamma-delta T cells after stem cell transplantation. TCRdb reanalysed the RT-PCR reads via CATT. The table includes some 410 gamma-chain clones, 64% detected once. The CDR3 length is 15 residues. J was trimmed by 2 bases and V by 0 bases; bases with no gene match: 7. Per germline, CDR1 EGSTGY and CDR2 YDSYTSSV. Sequenced: gamma-delta T cells. The rearrangement joins TRGV4 to TRGJ1 or TRGJ2. TCRdb lists no J gene, so it was determined here by aligning the DNA to germline. The clonotype was recovered from a human donor. It is not recorded whose cells these are; they may come from a transplant donor. CDR3 sequence: CATWDGPLDYYKKLF. In DNA, the CDR3 is TGTGCCACCTGGGATGGGCCTTTGGATTATTATAAGAAACTCTTT.